This entry concerns a single TCR beta chain. This sample is part of a study of blood T cell repertoires in COVID-19. Overall study: PBMCs, B-cell-depleted T cells, or T cells provided the cDNA or gDNA that made up the material.

Some clones are missing from TCRdb's copy, which holds only in-frame ones; the method was immunoSEQ multiplex PCR. The sample comprises a few hundred thousand clones, 75% to 90% of which are singletons, and under 15% rests with the top ten. This CDR3 region has 12 residues. Germline trimming cut 7 bases from V and 8 bases from J; bases unmatched to any gene: 5. The TCR originated in a woman aged 60-70 years with acute or convalescent COVID-19. Specimen: peripheral blood. The V and J genes are TRBV12-3 or TRBV12-4 and TRBJ1-2, with TRBD1 matching 9 bases. The CDR3 loop reads CASIGTGQGYTF. The DNA of the CDR3 is TGTGCCAGCATTGGGACAGGGCAAGGCTACACCTTC.